This TCR beta chain was documented in a study of PD-1 blockade in mismatch repair-deficient tumors. Sequencing used immunoSEQ multiplex PCR; TCRdb keeps in-frame clones, though not all of them. The repertoire has roughly 49,000 clones, around 77% of them found once; the top ten carry 2.5% to 4%. This CDR3 has 14 residues. Per the germline V gene, CDR1 is KGHSH and CDR2 is LQKENI. V was trimmed by 2 bases and J by 4 bases, leaving 9 bases between them. The sequence was collected from an adult with mismatch repair-deficient cancer. The chain recombines TRBV18 with TRBJ2-1; D is perhaps TRBD1 (6 bases). This sample comprised PBMCs, obtained before pembrolizumab treatment. CDR3 protein: CASSPGQQYNEQFF. Written as DNA, the CDR3 is TGTGCCAGCTCACCAGGACAGCAATACAATGAGCAGTTCTTC.